Presented here are 29 T cell receptor beta chains from one specimen sequenced in a study of Graves' ophthalmopathy and Graves' hyperthyroidism. Amplified TCR beta CDR3 regions were obtained using RNA transcripts as template. The first round was an RT-PCR with HTBI primers, and the second round was a multiplex PCR. TCRdb re-called the multiplex PCR reads with MiXCR, one entry per CDR3 protein. The sample shows hundreds of thousands of distinct CDR3 sequences, roughly 20% of them seen only once. The sequenced sample was peripheral blood. These receptors were taken from a woman between 18 and 29 years old with stable Graves' hyperthyroidism.

This chain connects TRBV5-1 to TRBJ2-7; a weak D match, TRBD2 (6 bases). CDR3 length: 14 amino acids. V lost 7 bases to trimming and J lost 1 base, with 15 bases between them. Looked up from germline, CDR1 is SGHRS and CDR2 is YFSETQ. CDR3 sequence (DNA): TGCGCCAGCTCCTTTATGGGGAGGTCCTACGAGCAGTACTTC. Protein sequence: CASSFMGRSYEQYF.

Many counts were recorded for this clonotype. CDR3 coding DNA: TGTGCCAGCAGTTCCCGACAGGGGCGGACTGAAGCTTTCTTT. It is translated as CASSSRQGRTEAFF. V gene TRBV6-2 or TRBV6-3 combines with J gene TRBJ1-1, with 8 bases matching TRBD1. The junction had 6 bases not matched to a gene; V was cut back by 4 bases and J by 5 bases. Germline values: CDR1 MNHEY, CDR2 SVGEGT. The CDR3 is made up of 14 amino acids.

Concerning this clonotype itself: As the CDR3 is not closed by the conserved phenylalanine or tryptophan, this likely results from a read error. The chain joins TRBV4-1 to TRBJ1-2; the match to TRBD1 covers 9 bases. Trimming took 5 bases from V and 3 from J; bases not matched to a gene: 10. The CDR3 sequence is 16 residues long. Per germline, CDR1 MGHRA and CDR2 YSYEKL. In DNA, the CDR3 is TGCGCCAGCAGCTTACGATTACAGGGGGCGGACTATGGCTACACCTTG. Encoded protein: CASSLRLQGADYGYTL.

This clonotype was seen ten or more times. DNA of the CDR3: TGTGCCAGCAGCTTAGCTGATAGAGTGGGTGAGACCCAGTACTTC. It encodes CASSLADRVGETQYF. The V gene is TRBV7-9, the J gene TRBJ2-5; the D is unclear. There are 15 residues in the CDR3. Germline values: CDR1 SEHNR, CDR2 FQNEAQ (reference sequence). V dropped 0 bases and J dropped 5 bases, with 13 bases sitting between them. The whole variable domain, remainder taken from reference TRBV7-9 and TRBJ2-5, is DTGVSQNPRHKITKRGQNVTFRCDPISEHNRLYWYRQTLGQGPEFLTYFQNEAQLEKSRLLSDRFSAERPKGSFSTLEIQRTEQGDSAMYLCASSLADRVGETQYFGPGTRLLVL.

This clonotype was seen at least ten times. The chain employs TRBV7-9 and TRBJ1-1; a possible D gene is TRBD1 (5 bases). V shed 5 bases and J shed 1 base, with 11 bases lying between them. This CDR3 has 14 amino acids. Germline loops: CDR1 SEHNR, CDR2 FQNEAQ (reference sequence). The CDR3 protein is CASSDSQPNTEAFF. The CDR3 DNA reads as TGTGCCAGCAGCGACAGCCAACCGAACACTGAAGCTTTCTTT.

This clonotype was picked up many times. The chain joins TRBV12-3 or TRBV12-4 to TRBJ1-6; D gene uncertain. The germline V and J ends were trimmed by 3 bases and 2 bases, with 5 bases remaining between them. CDR3 length: 14 residues. The CDR3 loop is CASSFGTYNSPLHF. CDR3 DNA sequence: TGTGCCAGCAGTTTTGGGACCTATAATTCACCCCTCCACTTT.

This clonotype was counted many times. The rearrangement links TRBV4-1 to TRBJ1-2; D unclear. Trimming pared 0 bases from V and 4 bases from J, leaving 9 bases between. From germline, CDR1 is MGHRA and CDR2 YSYEKL. The length of the CDR3 is 14 residues. The DNA of the CDR3 is TGCGCCAGCAGCCAAGATATAGGGAGCTATGGCTACACCTTC. This encodes CASSQDIGSYGYTF.

The rearrangement uses TRBV5-5 and TRBJ1-5; D remains ambiguous. V was pared by 4 bases and J by 7 bases, with 12 bases between. Germline CDR1 and CDR2: SGHKS and YYEKEE (reference sequence). The CDR3 extends over 13 amino acids. CDR3 protein: CASSRSHGQPQHF. DNA of the CDR3: TGTGCCAGCAGCCGGAGCCACGGACAGCCCCAGCATTTT.

The V and J genes are TRBV3-1 and TRBJ2-7; D possibly matches TRBD1 or TRBD2 (5 bases each). The V and J ends lost 5 bases and 4 bases respectively, with 18 bases between them. The germline V gene encodes CDR1 LGHDT and CDR2 YNNKEL (reference sequence). The CDR3 covers 15 residues. The chain's CDR3 is CASSSTGAMIYEQYF. The CDR3 region has the DNA TGTGCCAGCAGCTCAACCGGGGCAATGATTTACGAGCAGTACTTC.

V usage is TRBV6-1 and J usage is TRBJ1-2; 7 bases agree with TRBD1. The germline CDR1 and CDR2 sequences are MNHNS and SASEGT. After removal of 7 bases from V and 4 bases from J, the junction contained 6 bases not matched to a gene. The CDR3 is made up of 13 amino acids. As DNA, the CDR3 is TGTGCCAGCACAGGCGCAGGGGGCTATGGCTACACCTTC. Protein sequence: CASTGAGGYGYTF.

This clonotype was detected only a few times. The chain combines TRBV5-8 with TRBJ1-3, with D perhaps matching TRBD1 (6 bases). The CDR3 loop spans 15 amino acids. V was shortened by 1 base and J by 3 bases, with 11 bases between the two germline ends. Germline loops: CDR1 SGHTS, CDR2 YDEGEE. The CDR3 loop is CASSLKWGLGNTIYF. Written as DNA, the CDR3 is TGTGCCAGCAGCTTGAAATGGGGGCTTGGAAACACCATATATTTT. The full variable domain, with the rest looked up from reference TRBV5-8 and TRBJ1-3, is EAGVTQSPTHLIKTRGQQATLRCSPISGHTSVYWYQQALGLGLQFLLWYDEGEERNRGNFPPRFSGRQFPNYSSELNVNALELEDSALYLCASSLKWGLGNTIYFGEGSWLTVV.

This clonotype was seen at least ten times. The genes are TRBV12-3 or TRBV12-4 and TRBJ2-2; D is unresolved. The CDR3 extends over 14 amino acids. With 1 base removed from V and 4 bases from J, the gap between germline ends came to 7 bases. The CDR3 DNA is TGTGCCAGCAGTTTAGGTTATAGCACCGGGGAGCTGTTTTTT. Protein sequence: CASSLGYSTGELFF.

In this sample, this clonotype turned up many times. The chain is built from TRBV28 and TRBJ2-5, with TRBD2 matching 7 bases. Germline CDR1 is MDHEN and CDR2 is SYDVKM. This CDR3 has 16 amino acids. With V trimmed by 10 bases and J by 3 bases, 17 bases remained unmatched. This CDR3 reads CATNPGRADLEETQYF. The CDR3 coding sequence is TGTGCCACCAACCCGGGGAGGGCGGACCTTGAAGAGACCCAGTACTTC.

There are many counts of this clonotype. The chain uses TRBV12-3 or TRBV12-4 and TRBJ2-2, with 13 bases fitting TRBD2. The trim removed 7 bases at V and 3 bases at J, leaving 2 bases unmatched. The CDR3 has 15 amino acids. DNA of the CDR3: TGTGCCAGCACCGGACTAGCGGGGGACACCGGGGAGCTGTTTTTT. Translated: CASTGLAGDTGELFF.

The chain has TRBV20-1 and TRBJ1-2; TRBD1 might be the D (5 bases). Trimming pared 6 bases from V and 4 bases from J, leaving 18 bases between. This CDR3 has 14 amino acids. Germline CDR1 and CDR2: DFQATT and SNEGSKA (reference sequence). The CDR3 sequence is CSASGTGVAYGYTF. DNA for the CDR3: TGCAGTGCCTCCGGGACGGGGGTAGCCTATGGCTACACCTTC.

This clonotype has ten or more counts. The chain carries TRBV6-5 and TRBJ1-6, with 9 bases lining up with TRBD1. CDR3 length: 15 amino acids. V trimming: 6 bases; J trimming: 9 bases; junction bases outside the gene matches: 9. Germline lookup yields CDR1 MNHEY and CDR2 SVGAGI. The CDR3, as DNA: TGTGCCAGCAGAAGGGACAGGGCGACGGGTTCACCCCTCCACTTT. Its protein is CASRRDRATGSPLHF.

This clonotype occurred many times. CDR3 protein: CASSQGGLRNIQYF. In DNA, the CDR3 is TGTGCCAGCAGCCAAGGGGGCCTTCGAAACATTCAGTACTTC. V usage is TRBV3-1 and J usage is TRBJ2-4; the D gene is possibly TRBD1 (5 bases). V was trimmed by 1 base and J by 6 bases, leaving 10 bases between them. The CDR3 spans 14 residues. Germline V lookup: CDR1 LGHDT, CDR2 YNNKEL (reference sequence).

This clonotype was counted many times. Here the CDR3 DNA reads TGTGCCAGCAGAAAAACAGGGTCTAGGAAGACCCAGTACTTC. Its translation is CASRKTGSRKTQYF. This chain uses TRBV27 with TRBJ2-5; tentative D call: TRBD1 (6 bases). Trimming removed 6 bases at V and 6 bases at J, with 17 bases between. CDR1 and CDR2 from the germline V gene are MNHEY and SMNVEV (reference sequence). The CDR3 contains 14 residues.

In its sample, this clonotype was seen many times. The chain carries TRBV30 and TRBJ2-7; D gene unclear. The V end was cut by 0 bases, the J end by 3 bases, with 9 bases between. This CDR3 is 13 amino acids long. The germline V gene encodes CDR1 GTSNPN and CDR2 SVGIG (reference sequence). This CDR3 is CAWSVLKGYEQYF. DNA for the CDR3: TGTGCCTGGAGTGTACTCAAGGGCTACGAGCAGTACTTC.

The table lists this clonotype with a few counts. A much larger clone sits a single nucleotide away, making a read error possible. The chain couples TRBV27 to TRBJ1-1; a weak D match, TRBD1 (6 bases). The germline V gene has CDR1 MNHEY and CDR2 SMNVEV (reference sequence). Trimming cost V 10 bases and J 4 bases, with 19 bases left between them. There are 14 residues in the CDR3. CDR3 in amino acids: CATHSDRGTTEAFF. The CDR3 bases are TGTGCCACCCATTCGGACAGAGGGACCACTGAAGCTTTCTTT.

This clonotype was detected ten times or more. This rearrangement joins TRBV2 to TRBJ1-5; 12 positions agree with TRBD1. Per the germline V gene, CDR1 is SNHLY and CDR2 is FYNNEI. Unmatched junction bases numbered 1, after V lost 4 bases and J lost 3 bases. CDR3 size: 15 residues. The CDR3 DNA sequence: TGTGCCAGCAGTGGGGACAGGGGGCTCAATCAGCCCCAGCATTTT. This sequence encodes CASSGDRGLNQPQHF.

This clonotype was picked up many times. This chain connects TRBV20-1 to TRBJ2-7; TRBD2 is a possible D gene (5 bases). The CDR3 runs 14 residues. Trimming took off 5 bases at V and 0 bases at J, with 14 bases between the two ends. Germline CDR1 and CDR2: DFQATT and SNEGSKA (reference sequence). The DNA of the CDR3 is TGCAGTGCTTTAAAAGGAGGCGCCTCCTACGAGCAGTACTTC. This gives the protein CSALKGGASYEQYF.

CDR3 in DNA: TGTGCCAGCAGTTACTCACGGGTGTCAGAGACCCAGTACTTC. As protein: CASSYSRVSETQYF. The chain has TRBV6-5 and TRBJ2-5; D is uncertain. CDR3 size: 14 residues. Germline V gives CDR1 MNHEY, CDR2 SVGAGI. The V end lost 0 bases, the J end lost 4 bases, and 9 bases lay between the germline ends.

Ten or more counts support this clonotype. The chain recombines TRBV20-1 with TRBJ2-7; D uncertain. The V gene lost 3 bases and the J gene lost 3 bases, with 12 bases spanning the gap. This CDR3 is 13 amino acids long. Per germline, CDR1 DFQATT and CDR2 SNEGSKA (reference sequence). CDR3 bases: TGCAGTGCTAGTAGAGGCGCGGACTACGAGCAGTACTTC. Encoded protein: CSASRGADYEQYF.

This clonotype was seen at least ten times. The rearrangement links TRBV6-5 to TRBJ1-2; 10 bases line up with TRBD1. In germline, CDR1 is MNHEY, CDR2 SVGAGI. CDR3 length: 16 amino acids. J lost 5 bases, V lost 2 bases, and 8 bases had no gene match. This chain's CDR3 is CASSYLRTGGRYGYTF. The CDR3 DNA sequence: TGTGCCAGCAGTTACCTGAGGACAGGGGGGCGGTATGGCTACACCTTC.

This clonotype was seen ten or more times. The chain links TRBV7-8 to TRBJ2-7; D perhaps matches TRBD2 (6 bases). The CDR3 contains 13 residues. V was trimmed by 6 bases and J by 6 bases, leaving 15 bases between them. In germline, CDR1 is SGHVS, CDR2 FQNEAQ. The DNA of the CDR3 is TGTGCCAGCAGTCTGACTAGTCCGGGCGAGCAGTACTTC. Its translation: CASSLTSPGEQYF.

The gene calls are TRBV30 and TRBJ1-1; D gene ambiguous. From germline, CDR1 is GTSNPN and CDR2 SVGIG (reference sequence). The CDR3 is made up of 14 amino acids. V was pared by 0 bases and J by 1 base, with 9 bases between. The CDR3 DNA reads as TGTGCCTGGAGTGTTGGGCAGCCGAACACTGAAGCTTTCTTT. It is translated as CAWSVGQPNTEAFF.

This clonotype was seen at least ten times. The V gene is TRBV6-2 or TRBV6-3, the J gene TRBJ2-2; D unresolved. The CDR3 loop spans 15 amino acids. Germline V gives CDR1 MNHEY, CDR2 SVGEGT. Trimming took 6 bases from V and 6 from J, leaving 17 bases between them. This chain's CDR3 is CASRTGPMEAGELFF. The CDR3 DNA reads TGTGCCAGCAGAACCGGGCCGATGGAAGCCGGGGAGCTGTTTTTT.

The rearrangement uses TRBV20-1 and TRBJ2-4, with unresolved D. V dropped 3 bases and J dropped 3 bases, with 6 bases sitting between them. Germline CDR1 and CDR2: DFQATT and SNEGSKA (reference sequence). There are 12 residues in the CDR3. CDR3 amino acids: CSASPGKNIQYF. The CDR3 DNA is TGCAGTGCTAGTCCCGGCAAAAACATTCAGTACTTC.